This is a list of T cell receptor beta chains from one sample in a study of T-cell memory formation after mild COVID-19. Each CDR3 protein is one row after TCRdb ran MiXCR on the 5' RACE reads. The data hold tens of thousands of distinct CDR3 sequences, with over 11% observed a single time. The sample consisted of PBMCs or a T cell subset sorted from them (not recorded which). The origin of the receptors is an adult woman who had mild COVID-19 (a few samples of this study predate the infection). Cell type and time point are not known. Each CDR3 is given without its conserved first and last residue.

V gene	J gene	CDR3 protein
TRBV4-1	TRBJ2-5	ASSQSTPGLAGPQETQY
TRBV15	TRBJ1-2	ATSSRTGGLVYGYT
TRBV12-3/TRBV12-4	TRBJ2-2	ASSYVTGELF
TRBV30	TRBJ2-7	AWSDTGNEQY
TRBV5-1	TRBJ1-1	ASSVSGEAF
TRBV10-3	TRBJ2-1	AIAPSGENNEQF
TRBV27	TRBJ2-3	ASSYPGQGADTQY
TRBV29-1	TRBJ2-5	SVAGGAQETQY
TRBV19	TRBJ2-3	ASKGDTTDTQY
TRBV6-5	TRBJ1-5	ASSQFRNQPQH
TRBV4-3	TRBJ2-7	ASSQGGIGYEQY
TRBV3-1	TRBJ2-1	ASSQVMTSEYNEQF
TRBV20-1	TRBJ1-3	SARDARTNSGNTIY
TRBV5-1	TRBJ2-1	ASSDGTSGDNEQF
TRBV28	TRBJ2-7	ASSSPPQAGADCEQY
TRBV12-3/TRBV12-4	TRBJ2-1	ASSSLAGGLYEQF
TRBV27	TRBJ2-1	ASSFLGSSGEGIYNEQF
TRBV29-1	TRBJ2-7	SARGGQVYEQY
TRBV23-1	TRBJ2-2	ASSQPGQGVSPGSCF
TRBV29-1	TRBJ2-2	SVTGTENTGELF
TRBV11-2	TRBJ1-1	ASAPGSHTEAF
TRBV2	TRBJ2-1	ASRSDDWYNEQF
TRBV11-2	TRBJ2-3	ASSSMVAGDTQY
TRBV6-5	TRBJ1-2	ASSQTRTVLYGYT
TRBV7-2	TRBJ2-1	ASSLPRSSAPYNEQF
TRBV12-3/TRBV12-4	TRBJ2-5	ASSPQGPGETQY
TRBV5-6	TRBJ2-3	ASSPPGAQLTDTQY
TRBV7-9	TRBJ2-7	ASSLGTGYDEQY
TRBV18	TRBJ2-1	ASSPPPGQGNEQF
TRBV7-9	TRBJ2-5	ASSPRAGRETQY
TRBV5-1	TRBJ2-7	ASSLGGTGAYEQY
TRBV7-2	TRBJ2-2	ASSLGAGNRELF
TRBV6-1	TRBJ1-1	ASLVHTEAF